The 9 T cell receptor beta chains given below trace back to one sample, sequenced in a study of T cells in Graves' hyperthyroidism and ophthalmopathy. What was amplified from RNA transcripts were TCR beta CDR3 regions. HTBI primers drove first-round RT-PCR of the TCR CDR3. TCRdb analysed the multiplex PCR reads with MiXCR anew, one entry per CDR3 protein. The sample comprises 690,000 or so distinct CDR3 sequences, around 19% of which are singletons, and 16% rests with the top ten. Material: blood. Every receptor here comes from a woman between 45 and 60 years old with Graves' hyperthyroidism that later progressed to Graves' ophthalmopathy.

This clonotype has at least ten counts. The gene calls are TRBV20-1 and TRBJ2-5; D not certain. This CDR3 is 13 amino acids long. V lost 5 bases to trimming and J lost 1 base, with 11 bases between them. Germline V gene data show CDR1 as DFQATT and CDR2 as SNEGSKA (reference sequence). This CDR3 is CSAGVRPQETQYF. Here the CDR3 DNA reads TGCAGTGCTGGGGTCAGGCCCCAAGAGACCCAGTACTTC.

This clonotype has a count of ten or more. V is TRBV3-1 and J is TRBJ1-5; D unclear. This CDR3 is 13 amino acids long. Germline V gene sequence: CDR1 LGHDT, CDR2 YNNKEL (reference sequence). Deletions cut 2 bases from V and 3 bases from J, with 5 bases between. CDR3 region: CASSQLNNQPQHF. CDR3 bases: TGTGCCAGCAGCCAACTAAACAATCAGCCCCAGCATTTT.

This clonotype has at least ten counts. The chain combines TRBV3-1 with TRBJ2-5; TRBD1 aligns across 9 bases. Germline V gives CDR1 LGHDT, CDR2 YNNKEL (reference sequence). V shed 4 bases, J shed 4 bases, and the junction held 10 bases outside the gene matches. The CDR3 is 16 amino acids. The CDR3 reads CASSPTGTGKGETQYF. The CDR3, as DNA: TGTGCCAGCAGCCCTACAGGGACAGGGAAGGGAGAGACCCAGTACTTC.

The V call is TRBV6-2 or TRBV6-3, the J call TRBJ2-2; perhaps TRBD1 as D (5 bases). The CDR3 spans 16 residues. Trimming stripped 2 bases from V and 1 base from J, with 11 bases between. From germline, CDR1 is MNHEY and CDR2 SVGEGT. CDR3 DNA: TGTGCCAGCAGTTACCCCGGACACCTGAACACCGGGGAGCTGTTTTTT. Its protein product is CASSYPGHLNTGELFF.

This clonotype has at least ten counts. The chain employs TRBV6-1 and TRBJ1-2; D not certain. The V end was cut by 5 bases, the J end by 0 bases, with 13 bases between. The V gene's germline CDR1 is MNHNS and CDR2 SASEGT. The CDR3 is 15 residues long. CDR3 in amino acids: CASSPHRIANYGYTF. The CDR3 coding sequence is TGTGCCAGCAGTCCGCACAGAATCGCTAACTATGGCTACACCTTC.

This clonotype has a handful of counts. The CDR3: CASSLNGGASGETQYF. The DNA of the CDR3 is TGTGCCAGCAGCTTAAATGGGGGCGCGTCGGGAGAGACCCAGTACTTC. The chain has TRBV7-3 and TRBJ2-5; tentatively, D is TRBD1 (6 bases). Looked up from germline, CDR1 is SGHTA and CDR2 is FQGTGA. The germline V and J ends were trimmed by 1 base and 4 bases, with 16 bases remaining between them. CDR3 length: 16 residues.

This sequence joins TRBV12-5 and TRBJ2-1, with D possibly matching TRBD1 (6 bases). This CDR3 is 13 amino acids long. Germline V lookup: CDR1 LGHNT, CDR2 FRNRAP. Between the trimmed V and J ends, which lost 5 bases and 5 bases, there was a span of 10 bases. DNA for the CDR3: TGTGCTAGTGGTCTCGGACAGAACAATGAGCAGTTCTTC. Protein sequence: CASGLGQNNEQFF.

J is TRBJ1-1 and V is TRBV11-2; tentative D call: TRBD1 (5 bases). Trimming left V 5 bases short and J 0 bases short, with 10 bases between. The germline V gene encodes CDR1 SGHAT and CDR2 FQNNGV. CDR3 length: 14 residues. The CDR3 sequence: CASSAGTLNTEAFF. The DNA for the CDR3 is TGTGCCAGCAGCGCGGGGACCTTGAACACTGAAGCTTTCTTT.

The sample holds many counts of this clonotype. The chain joins TRBV7-9 to TRBJ2-3, with a weak D call TRBD2 (5 bases). Trimming pared 5 bases from V and 5 bases from J, leaving 8 bases between. The CDR3 covers 12 residues. CDR1 is SEHNR and CDR2 is FQNEAQ in the germline V gene (reference sequence). This chain's CDR3 is CASSHSGDTQYF. DNA of the CDR3: TGTGCCAGCAGCCACAGCGGAGATACGCAGTATTTT.